This paragraph covers one T cell receptor (beta chain) sequence. Antigen unknown. Assay: immunoSEQ multiplex PCR; the TCRdb copy retains only in-frame clones and omits some. This sample has roughly 2 million clones; about 95% occur once, and the top ten carry roughly 0.13%. The V gene's germline CDR1 is LNHDA and CDR2 SQIVND (reference sequence). The CDR3 is 14 amino acids. Trimming left V 5 bases short and J 2 bases short, with 13 bases between. These data originate in a study of shared clonotypes between healthy human individuals. Study-level points and caveats: Estimated richness values were generally larger in naive subsets than in memory subsets.

The receptor comes from a man between 18 and 35 years old in good health. The chain has TRBV19 and TRBJ2-7; the D is unclear. Sequenced: naive CD4+ T cells sorted from blood. Subset described: CD45RA+ positively selected. The CDR3 region is CASSPTTLPYEQYF. The CDR3 DNA sequence: TGTGCCAGTAGTCCGACGACACTTCCCTACGAGCAGTACTTC. The variable domain in full, with the rest retrieved from reference TRBV19 and TRBJ2-7, is DGGITQSPKYLFRKEGQNVTLSCEQNLNHDAMYWYRQDPGQGLRLIYYSQIVNDFQKGDIAEGYSVSREKKESFPLTVTSAQKNPTAFYLCASSPTTLPYEQYFGPGTRLTVT.